A selection of T cell receptor beta chains follows, all from one sample in a study of OX40 agonist ivuxolimab in advanced cancers. Produced via immunoSEQ multiplex PCR; TCRdb's table is partial and in-frame only. The sample records over 55,000 clones, roughly 80% being singletons. This material consisted of CD4+ or CD8+ T cells sorted from blood, taken in a trial of the OX40 agonist ivuxolimab. These receptors all come from an adult with an advanced solid tumor such as melanoma, head and neck, liver or kidney cancer. The CDR3 runs from the conserved cysteine through the conserved F or W.

v_call cdr3_aa
TRBV5-1 CASSLAGQSTEQFF
TRBV6-5 CASSQRGDGGTEAFF
TRBV7-8 CASSFERTGGNYGYTF
TRBV7-3 CASSLTRSTEAFF
TRBV9 CASSAADRDNTEAFF
TRBV18 CASSPRGSGAKSGYPYEQYF
TRBV29-1 CSVERSDGYTF
TRBV5-5 CASSLGQGWPYF
TRBV4-2 CASSQGSVTGELFF
TRBV10-3 CAILIGSWGGYTF
TRBV7-2 CASSLITGVYEQYF
TRBV4-1 CASSQVLTSGGGRFF
TRBV7-8 CASILTGGTTEAFF
TRBV14 CASSLRGQIYEQYF
TRBV6-5 CATSTDKYSNQPQHF
TRBV28 CASSRGFTEAFF
TRBV10-3 CAISAGQASYGYTF
TRBV30 CAWSRTGELFF
TRBV27 CASMRTSGRRDTQYF
TRBV7-3 CASSLGGLDSSYEQYF
TRBV20-1 CSAPRRAGYTF
TRBV19 CASSIGGQVGTYEQYF
TRBV10-3 CAISESAGYEQYF
TRBV11-3 CASSLQIGVNTEAFF
TRBV6-5 CASSLRERTEAFF
TRBV28 CASSAPGAGPEAFF
TRBV19 CASSMMGQVGSPLHF
TRBV11-1 CASSFPGQGAGDTQYF
TRBV19 CASFRQGVMSTEAFF
TRBV4-3 CASSQDGGWGMGETQYF
TRBV9 CASSVASGGMETQYF
TRBV6-1 CASSEGGAGVSEKLFF
TRBV6-5 CASASSVDQPQHF
TRBV11-2 CASSLGPNRGSYNEQFF